The present T cell receptor beta chain was sequenced within a study of technical replicates of blood from a few donors. Sequencing used immunoSEQ multiplex PCR; TCRdb keeps in-frame clones, though not all of them. Here the sample spans 40,000 to 60,000 clones, 80% to 95% being singletons. CDR3 length: 16 amino acids. The V gene end was trimmed by 3 bases and the J gene end by 2 bases; junction bases not matched to a gene: 8. CDR1 is LGHNA and CDR2 is YSLEER in the germline V gene. This sequence was found in a human donor in good health. Some clones in this sample may be carry-over from other donors' samples. Sequencing was carried out using PBMCs. The chain combines TRBV4-3 with TRBJ2-7; 9 nucleotides line up with TRBD1. This CDR3 is CASSQTSGQGTYEQYF. Here the CDR3 DNA reads TGCGCCAGCAGCCAGACTTCGGGACAGGGAACCTACGAGCAGTACTTC.